The next 6 T cell receptor beta chains were all read from a single sample in a study of T cell clonotyping in hematopoietic cell transplantation. Sequencing used immunoSEQ multiplex PCR; TCRdb keeps in-frame clones, though not all of them. The profile covers several thousand clones, with 90% appearing a single time and more than 5% taken by the ten largest. The sample was peripheral blood mononuclear cells. These receptors were collected from a man aged 40-55 years in good health. Some clones in this sample may be carry-over from other donors' samples.

The chain has TRBV7-9 and TRBJ2-7; no reliable D call. There are 13 residues in the CDR3. Trimming took 1 base from V and 3 from J, leaving 7 bases between them. Germline V CDR1 and CDR2: SEHNR, FQNEAQ (reference sequence). This CDR3 reads CASSLVDGYEQYF. The CDR3 region has the DNA TGTGCCAGCAGCTTAGTGGACGGCTACGAGCAGTACTTC.

The V call is TRBV7-2, the J call TRBJ2-5; TRBD2 matches at 7 bases. Germline V gene data show CDR1 as SGHTA and CDR2 as FQGNSA. V dropped 3 bases and J dropped 1; count of bases not matched to a gene: 5. The CDR3 extends over 15 amino acids. The CDR3 region is CASSLLGLTQETQYF. The CDR3 DNA is TGTGCCAGCAGCTTGCTGGGACTAACCCAAGAGACCCAGTACTTC.

This chain connects TRBV6-6 to TRBJ1-5; 7 nucleotides align to TRBD1. Germline lookup yields CDR1 MNHNY and CDR2 SVGAGI (reference sequence). The V segment lost 6 bases and the J segment 3 bases; nucleotides outside the gene matches: 8. This CDR3 is built from 15 residues. Here the CDR3 DNA reads TGTGCCAGCAGCCCCCAGGGGGTACTCAATCAGCCCCAGCATTTT. Encoded protein: CASSPQGVLNQPQHF.

This clone has only a few counts. This chain uses TRBV2 with TRBJ1-2, with D tentatively TRBD1 (5 bases). From germline, CDR1 is SNHLY and CDR2 FYNNEI. V lost 10 bases and J 0 bases, leaving 24 bases between the germline ends. This CDR3 has 17 amino acids. The DNA for the CDR3 is TGTGCCAACGAAGGGGCGTTTGGGGCTGCAGCTAACTATGGCTACACCTTC. This encodes CANEGAFGAAANYGYTF.

V gene TRBV7-9 combines with J gene TRBJ2-7, with 10 nucleotides matching TRBD2. The germline V gene has CDR1 SEHNR and CDR2 FQNEAQ (reference sequence). This CDR3 has 17 residues. The junction had 10 bases not matched to a gene; V was cut back by 0 bases and J by 5 bases. The CDR3 DNA sequence: TGTGCCAGCAGCTTAGCGAGGGCTAGCGGGAGAATGAACGAGCAGTACTTC. Translation: CASSLARASGRMNEQYF.

The rearrangement uses TRBV10-3 and TRBJ1-5; maybe TRBD1 (5 bases). CDR1 is ENHRY, CDR2 SYGVKD, per germline. Trimming shortened V by 4 bases and J by 4 bases, and 11 bases separated the two germline ends. The length of the CDR3 is 14 residues. CDR3 nucleotide sequence: TGTGCCATCAGTGGCGGGGGGGTTAATCAGCCCCAGCATTTT. As protein: CAISGGGVNQPQHF.